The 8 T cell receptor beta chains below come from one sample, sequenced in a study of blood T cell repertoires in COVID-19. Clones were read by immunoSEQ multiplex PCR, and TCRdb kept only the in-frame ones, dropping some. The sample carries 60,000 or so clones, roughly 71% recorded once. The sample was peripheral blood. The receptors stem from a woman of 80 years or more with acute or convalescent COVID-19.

This CDR3 reads CASSENTQETQYF. The CDR3 DNA follows: TGTGCCAGCAGTGAAAACACCCAAGAGACCCAGTACTTC. The genes are TRBV6-1 and TRBJ2-5; D is unresolved. This CDR3 has 13 amino acids. V shed 2 bases and J shed 1 base, with 5 bases lying between them. The germline CDR1 and CDR2 sequences are MNHNS and SASEGT.

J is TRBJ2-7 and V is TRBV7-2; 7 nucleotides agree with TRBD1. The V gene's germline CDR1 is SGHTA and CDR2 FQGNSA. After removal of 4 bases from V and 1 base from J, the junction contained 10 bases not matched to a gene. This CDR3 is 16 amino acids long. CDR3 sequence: CASSYGFGRGSYEQYF. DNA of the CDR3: TGTGCCAGCAGCTATGGGTTCGGCAGGGGGTCCTACGAGCAGTACTTC.

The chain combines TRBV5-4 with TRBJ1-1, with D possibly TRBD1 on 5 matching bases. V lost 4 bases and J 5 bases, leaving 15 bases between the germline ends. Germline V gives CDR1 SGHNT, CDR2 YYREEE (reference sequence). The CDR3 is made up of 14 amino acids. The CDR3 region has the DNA TGTGCCAGCAGCAAGGAGGGACGGCGGACTGAAGCTTTCTTT. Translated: CASSKEGRRTEAFF.

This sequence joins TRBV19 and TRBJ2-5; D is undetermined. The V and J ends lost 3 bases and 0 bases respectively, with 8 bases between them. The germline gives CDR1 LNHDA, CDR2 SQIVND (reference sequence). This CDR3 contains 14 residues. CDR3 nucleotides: TGTGCCAGTAGTATGGGTAGCAACCAAGAGACCCAGTACTTC. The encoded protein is CASSMGSNQETQYF.

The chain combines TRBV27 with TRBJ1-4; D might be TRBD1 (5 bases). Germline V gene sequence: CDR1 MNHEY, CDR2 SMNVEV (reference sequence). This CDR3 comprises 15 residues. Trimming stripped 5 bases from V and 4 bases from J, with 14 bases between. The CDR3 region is CASSPPGGYNEKLFF. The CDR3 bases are TGTGCCAGCAGTCCTCCGGGGGGTTATAATGAAAAACTGTTTTTT.

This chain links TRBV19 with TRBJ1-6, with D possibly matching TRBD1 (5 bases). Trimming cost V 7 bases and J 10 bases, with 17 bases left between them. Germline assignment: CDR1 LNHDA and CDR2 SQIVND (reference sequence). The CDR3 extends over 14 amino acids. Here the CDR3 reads CASNWVDSGSPLHF. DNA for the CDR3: TGTGCCAGTAATTGGGTAGACAGTGGCTCACCCCTCCACTTT.

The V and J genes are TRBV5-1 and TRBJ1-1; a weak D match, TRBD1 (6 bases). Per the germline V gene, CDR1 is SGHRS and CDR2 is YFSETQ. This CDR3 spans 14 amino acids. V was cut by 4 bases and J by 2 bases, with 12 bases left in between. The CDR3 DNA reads TGCGCCAGCAGCAGGACAGAAAGTAACACTGAAGCTTTCTTT. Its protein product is CASSRTESNTEAFF.

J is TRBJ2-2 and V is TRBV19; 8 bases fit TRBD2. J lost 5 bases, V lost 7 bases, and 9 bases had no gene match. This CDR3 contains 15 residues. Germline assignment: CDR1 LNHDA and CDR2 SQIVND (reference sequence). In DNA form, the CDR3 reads TGTGCCAGTACCTACAGCGGGAGCGGGACCGGGGAGCTGTTTTTT. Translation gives CASTYSGSGTGELFF.